A selection of T cell receptor beta chains follows, all from one sample in a study of T cell repertoires in cytomegalovirus infection. TCRdb reanalysed the reads using MiXCR and keeps one entry per CDR3 protein. Of nearly 450,000 distinct CDR3 sequences in the sample, 25% to 40% were seen once. The sample was PBMCs. All receptors derive from a human donor in good health (CMV status not recorded). Some clones in this sample may be carry-over from other donors' samples. CDR3s include the opening cysteine and the closing phenylalanine or tryptophan. Each record gives: V gene, J gene, clone size, D gene, CDR3 protein, CDR3 DNA. A D gene is named only where the DNA matches it firmly. Only part of the rows carry a size: once, few, many, or a class if the clone is expanded.

TRBV7-2	TRBJ2-1	many	TRBD2	CASSLASSGSSNEQFF	TGTGCCAGCAGCTTAGCGAGTAGCGGGAGTTCCAATGAGCAGTTCTTC
TRBV7-3	TRBJ1-1	few	NA	CASSLGGGGGNTEAFF	TGTGCCAGCAGCTTAGGTGGCGGGGGGGGAAACACTGAAGCTTTCTTT
TRBV7-2	TRBJ2-1	many	TRBD2	CASSSLAAYNEQFF	TGTGCCAGCAGCTCGCTAGCGGCCTACAATGAGCAGTTCTTC
TRBV2	TRBJ1-6	NA	TRBD1	CASSRAGTAKNSPLHF	TGTGCCAGCAGTCGGGCGGGGACAGCAAAAAATTCACCCCTCCACTTT
TRBV28	TRBJ1-1	NA	TRBD1	CASSSSRDRADTEAFF	TGTGCCAGCAGTTCCTCCCGGGACAGGGCAGACACTGAAGCTTTCTTT
TRBV7-8	TRBJ2-3	NA	TRBD2	CASSLGTRGTDTRYF	TGTGCCAGCAGCTTAGGGACTAGGGGTACAGATACGCGGTATTTT
TRBV12-3/TRBV12-4	TRBJ2-7	few	NA	CASSFLGGRGGPLSDEQYF	TGTGCCAGCAGTTTCCTAGGTGGGAGGGGGGGGCCCCTAAGCGACGAGCAGTACTTC
TRBV28	TRBJ2-2	NA	NA	CASREGANTGELFF	TGTGCCAGCAGGGAGGGGGCGAACACCGGGGAGCTGTTTTTT
TRBV19	TRBJ1-5	NA	TRBD1	CATAGTGGDQPQHF	TGTGCCACCGCCGGGACAGGGGGCGATCAGCCCCAGCATTTT
TRBV19	TRBJ1-1	NA	TRBD1	CASSIGTGITEAFF	TGTGCCAGTAGTATTGGGACAGGGATTACTGAAGCTTTCTTT